Listed here are 20 T cell receptor beta chains from one sample, sequenced in a study of blood T cell repertoires in COVID-19 (dated by TCRdb to between 2020 and 2021). To prepare the library, the immunoSEQ multiplex PCR assay was applied. Drawn from immuneACCESS, this table holds only the in-frame rearrangements with V and J called that TCRdb kept. Clones are partly lost; checked studies trace under half to an unresolved V gene and leave the rest unexplained. The sample profile shows about 240,000 clones; approximately 84% of them were found once. Clones ranked in the top ten supply about 4% of the sample. The material sequenced was peripheral blood. The receptors were gathered from a man in his fifties with acute or convalescent COVID-19.

The rearrangement joins TRBV5-1 to TRBJ1-1; D is perhaps TRBD1 (6 bases). This CDR3 comprises 14 residues. The germline V gene has CDR1 SGHRS and CDR2 YFSETQ. The ends were cut back, 4 bases at V and 1 base at J, with 11 bases in the middle. CDR3 nucleotide sequence: TGCGCCAGCAGCACACAACAGGGGAACACTGAAGCTTTCTTT. Its translation: CASSTQQGNTEAFF.

The chain combines TRBV5-1 with TRBJ1-1, with D possibly matching TRBD1 (5 bases). The CDR3 is made up of 15 amino acids. The germline V and J ends were trimmed by 5 bases and 0 bases, with 14 bases remaining between them. The germline gives CDR1 SGHRS, CDR2 YFSETQ. The CDR3 DNA reads as TGCGCCAGCAGAGAGGAAGCGACAGTGAACACTGAAGCTTTCTTT. Protein: CASREEATVNTEAFF.

The chain carries TRBV28 and TRBJ1-1, with 8 bases identical to TRBD1. This CDR3 contains 12 residues. Per germline, CDR1 MDHEN and CDR2 SYDVKM. V was pared by 3 bases and J by 6 bases, with 0 bases of the junction left unmatched. The CDR3: CASSLDRAEAFF. As DNA, the CDR3 is TGTGCCAGCAGTTTGGACAGGGCTGAAGCTTTCTTT.

The V gene is TRBV7-9, the J gene TRBJ1-5, with 8 positions matching TRBD1. V was clipped by 5 bases and J by 3 bases; unmatched bases: 3. Germline V CDR1 and CDR2: SEHNR, FQNEAQ (reference sequence). This CDR3 spans 14 amino acids. This chain's CDR3 is CASSRTGPNQPQHF. CDR3 bases: TGTGCCAGCAGCCGGACAGGGCCCAATCAGCCCCAGCATTTT. Looking up the rest from reference TRBV7-9 and TRBJ1-5 gives the full variable domain: DTGVSQNPRHKITKRGQNVTFRCDPISEHNRLYWYRQTLGQGPEFLTYFQNEAQLEKSRLLSDRFSAERPKGSFSTLEIQRTEQGDSAMYLCASSRTGPNQPQHFGDGTRLSIL.

V usage is TRBV3-1 (or the pseudogene TRBV3-2) and J usage is TRBJ1-4; a weak D match, TRBD1 (5 bases). Trimming shortened V by 1 base and J by 3 bases, and 21 bases separated the two germline ends. This CDR3 region has 19 residues. CDR1 is LGHDT and CDR2 is YNNKEL in the germline V gene (reference sequence). The DNA for the CDR3 is TGTGCCAGCAGCCAAGCCCCACGGGGACTGCCTGGGGCTAATGAAAAACTGTTTTTT. Translating it yields CASSQAPRGLPGANEKLFF.

This clone has a single count. This sequence joins TRBV15 and TRBJ2-5; TRBD2 agrees at 10 bases. Germline V gives CDR1 LNHNV, CDR2 YYDKDF (reference sequence). Trimming took 8 bases from V and 4 from J; bases not matched to a gene: 10. The length of the CDR3 is 15 residues. The CDR3: CATSVGSGGAETQYF. In DNA, the CDR3 is TGTGCCACCTCGGTAGGAAGCGGGGGGGCAGAGACCCAGTACTTC.

This chain links TRBV18 with TRBJ2-1, with unresolved D. Germline CDR1 and CDR2: KGHSH and LQKENI. V dropped 1 base and J dropped 0 bases, with 7 bases sitting between them. The CDR3 length is 15 residues. In DNA form, the CDR3 reads TGTGCCAGCTCACCACTCCCCAGCTCCTACAATGAGCAGTTCTTC. The encoded protein is CASSPLPSSYNEQFF.

This chain joins TRBV29-1 and TRBJ2-1; tentatively, D is TRBD1 (5 bases). V lost 4 bases to trimming and J lost 0 bases, with 7 bases between them. Germline V gene lookup returns CDR1 SQVTM and CDR2 ANQGSEA. The CDR3 length is 13 residues. In DNA form, the CDR3 reads TGCAGCGTTGTTGGGGCCTCCTACAATGAGCAGTTCTTC. Its protein is CSVVGASYNEQFF.

The rearrangement uses TRBV6-5 and TRBJ1-5, with 8 positions matching TRBD1. This CDR3 has 15 amino acids. The germline V gene has CDR1 MNHEY and CDR2 SVGAGI. Trimming removed 6 bases from V and 1 base from J; junction bases left unmatched: 5. The DNA of the CDR3 is TGTGCCAGCAGACCCAACAGGGGGAGCAATCAGCCCCAGCATTTT. It yields the protein CASRPNRGSNQPQHF.

The V gene is TRBV7-9, the J gene TRBJ1-3; the D is unclear. V dropped 0 bases and J dropped 4 bases, with 7 bases sitting between them. The length of the CDR3 is 14 residues. CDR1 and CDR2 from the germline V gene are SEHNR and FQNEAQ (reference sequence). As DNA, the CDR3 is TGTGCCAGCAGCTTAGCGTATTCGGGAAACACCATATATTTT. This encodes CASSLAYSGNTIYF.

The V and J genes are TRBV9 and TRBJ1-6; D call uncertain. The CDR3 runs 13 residues. Germline V gene lookup returns CDR1 SGDLS and CDR2 YYNGEE. The V gene lost 0 bases and the J gene lost 9 bases, with 7 bases spanning the gap. CDR3 sequence (DNA): TGTGCCAGCAGCGTAGGATCGAGTTCACCCCTCCACTTT. Amino acids: CASSVGSSSPLHF.

The chain joins TRBV7-8 to TRBJ2-1; the match to TRBD2 covers 10 bases. CDR3 length: 17 amino acids. V trimming: 1 base; J trimming: 7 bases; junction bases outside the gene matches: 10. Germline V gene lookup returns CDR1 SGHVS and CDR2 FQNEAQ. CDR3 sequence (DNA): TGTGCCAGCAGCTTAGTTGTAGGGACTAGCGACCCTAATGAGCAGTTCTTC. This translates into CASSLVVGTSDPNEQFF.

This chain connects TRBV3-1 (or the pseudogene TRBV3-2) to TRBJ2-1; TRBD2 agrees at 7 bases. V lost 0 bases, J lost 3 bases, and 5 bases stayed unmatched. The CDR3 runs 16 residues. From germline, CDR1 is LGHDT and CDR2 YNNKEL (reference sequence). The CDR3 nucleotides read TGTGCCAGCAGCCAAGAGGGGAGGGGTGTCTACAATGAGCAGTTCTTC. Translation gives CASSQEGRGVYNEQFF.

The gene calls are TRBV13 and TRBJ1-1; no clear D. V was clipped by 7 bases and J by 1 base, with 10 bases between them. Germline CDR1 reads PRHDT; CDR2 reads FYEKMQ (reference sequence). The CDR3 has 13 residues. CDR3 region: CASTLERNTEAFF. CDR3 in DNA: TGTGCCAGCACCCTAGAAAGGAACACTGAAGCTTTCTTT.

In its sample, this clone was seen once. The chain employs TRBV7-9 and TRBJ2-2; D ambiguous. This CDR3 contains 17 residues. V lost 1 base, J lost 3 bases, and 15 bases lay in between. Per germline, CDR1 SEHNR and CDR2 FQNEAQ (reference sequence). The DNA of the CDR3 is TGTGCCAGCAGCTTAGAGTTATTGATTGAGGACACCGGGGAGCTGTTTTTT. This codes for CASSLELLIEDTGELFF.

CDR3 nucleotides: TGTGCCAGCAGCGTAGACCGGGGGGGCACAGATACGCAGTATTTT. Amino acids: CASSVDRGGTDTQYF. This chain links TRBV9 with TRBJ2-3, with TRBD2 matching 7 bases. Germline V CDR1 and CDR2: SGDLS, YYNGEE. The CDR3 contains 15 residues. Losses at the gene ends were 0 bases for V and 1 base for J; bases not matched to a gene: 2.

The genes are TRBV10-3 and TRBJ2-6, with 8 bases matching TRBD1. The CDR3 totals 15 residues. Trimming at V came to 9 bases and at J to 4 bases, leaving 8 bases not matched to a gene. Germline-derived CDR1 and CDR2 are ENHRY and SYGVKD. The CDR3 coding sequence is TGTGCCATTCGGACAGGGACGACAGGGGCCAACGTCCTGACTTTC. Its translation is CAIRTGTTGANVLTF.

This chain joins TRBV10-3 and TRBJ2-5, with 12 bases identical to TRBD2. This CDR3 contains 14 residues. Germline loops: CDR1 ENHRY, CDR2 SYGVKD. V lost 10 bases and J lost 2; bases outside the gene matches: 5. The CDR3 DNA follows: TGTGCCACGCGGACTAGCGGGGTACAAGAGACCCAGTACTTC. Encoded protein: CATRTSGVQETQYF.

This chain links TRBV12-3 or TRBV12-4 with TRBJ1-2; D uncertain. This CDR3 contains 13 residues. V was shortened by 6 bases and J by 7 bases, with 15 bases between the two germline ends. The CDR3 protein is CASRMRERGGYTF. The CDR3 region has the DNA TGTGCCAGCAGAATGAGGGAGCGAGGTGGCTACACCTTC.

The table lists this clone with a few counts. The chain carries TRBV27 and TRBJ2-1, with 7 bases matching TRBD2. In germline, CDR1 is MNHEY, CDR2 SMNVEV (reference sequence). The CDR3 is 18 residues long. J gave up 1 base and V 2 bases, and 11 bases lay outside the gene matches. The CDR3 loop is CASSLHTGRVRSYNEQFF. As DNA, the CDR3 is TGTGCCAGCAGTTTACACACGGGGAGGGTTCGGTCCTACAATGAGCAGTTCTTC.